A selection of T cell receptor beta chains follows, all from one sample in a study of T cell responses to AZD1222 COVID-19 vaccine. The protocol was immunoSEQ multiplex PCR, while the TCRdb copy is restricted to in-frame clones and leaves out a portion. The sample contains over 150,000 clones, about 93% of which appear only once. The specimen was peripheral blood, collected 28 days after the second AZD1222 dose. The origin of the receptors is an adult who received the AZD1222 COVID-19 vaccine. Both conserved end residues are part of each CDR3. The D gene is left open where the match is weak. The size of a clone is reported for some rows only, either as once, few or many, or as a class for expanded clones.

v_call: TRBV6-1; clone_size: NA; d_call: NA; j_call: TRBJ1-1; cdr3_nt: TGTGCCAGCAGTGAAGCCTGGGGAAGGAACACTGAAGCTTTCTTT; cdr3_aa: CASSEAWGRNTEAFF
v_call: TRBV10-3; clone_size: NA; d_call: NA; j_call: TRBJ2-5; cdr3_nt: TGTGCCACGCGTCATGAGCGGGCGTTAGAGACCCAGTACTTC; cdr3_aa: CATRHERALETQYF
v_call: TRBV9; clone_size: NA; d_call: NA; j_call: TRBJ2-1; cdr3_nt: TGTGCCAGCAGCGAGGGGGGCCCCAATGAGCAGTTCTTC; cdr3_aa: CASSEGGPNEQFF
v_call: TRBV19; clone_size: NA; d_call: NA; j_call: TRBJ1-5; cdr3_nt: TGTGCCAGTAGTACTCAAGGGGCCCAGCATTTT; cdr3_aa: CASSTQGAQHF
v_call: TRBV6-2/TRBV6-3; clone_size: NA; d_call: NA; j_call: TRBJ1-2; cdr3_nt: TGTGCCAGCGGCCGGCAGGTGGTTGGCTACACCTTC; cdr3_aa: CASGRQVVGYTF
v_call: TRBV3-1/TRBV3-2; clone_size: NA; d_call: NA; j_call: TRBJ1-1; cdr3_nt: TGTGCCAGCAGCCACGGGGGGAACACTGAAGCTTTCTTT; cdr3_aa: CASSHGGNTEAFF
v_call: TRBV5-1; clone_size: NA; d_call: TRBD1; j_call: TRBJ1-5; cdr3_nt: TGCGCCAGCAGCTTGAATGGACAGGGTATTCAGCCCCAGCATTTT; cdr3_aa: CASSLNGQGIQPQHF
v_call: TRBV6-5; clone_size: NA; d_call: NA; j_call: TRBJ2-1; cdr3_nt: TGTGCCTGTAGGACTTCTTCTTCCGGGGAGCAGTTCTTC; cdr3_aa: CACRTSSSGEQFF
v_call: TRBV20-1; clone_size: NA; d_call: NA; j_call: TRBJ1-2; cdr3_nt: TGCAGTGCTAGTGTGGCCAGGGGTAACTATGGCTACACCTTC; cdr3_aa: CSASVARGNYGYTF
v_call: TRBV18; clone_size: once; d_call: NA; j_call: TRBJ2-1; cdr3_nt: TGTGCCAGCTCACCACCGGACGACCCCGGTCGGCAGTTCTTC; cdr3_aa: CASSPPDDPGRQFF
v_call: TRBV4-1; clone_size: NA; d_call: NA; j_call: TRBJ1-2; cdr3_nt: TGCGCCAGCAGCCAAGACCAGGTACTAAACTATGGCTACACCTTC; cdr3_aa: CASSQDQVLNYGYTF
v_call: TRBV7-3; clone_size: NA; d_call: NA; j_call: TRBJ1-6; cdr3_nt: TGTGCCAGCAGCGCCACAGGGAATTCACCCCTCCACTTT; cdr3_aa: CASSATGNSPLHF
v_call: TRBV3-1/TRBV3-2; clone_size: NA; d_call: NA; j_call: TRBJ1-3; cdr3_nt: TGTGCCAGCAGCCAAGGGGGTCTAACGAGCTCTGGAAACACCATATATTTT; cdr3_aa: CASSQGGLTSSGNTIYF
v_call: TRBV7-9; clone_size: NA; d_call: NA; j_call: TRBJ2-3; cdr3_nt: TGTGCCAGCACCCTGGGGACTCCCGGAGGGGATACGCAGTATTTT; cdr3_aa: CASTLGTPGGDTQYF
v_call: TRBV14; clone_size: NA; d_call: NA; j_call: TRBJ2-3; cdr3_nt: TGTGCCAGCAGCCAAGATGAAGGGATGAATACGCAGTATTTT; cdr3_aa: CASSQDEGMNTQYF
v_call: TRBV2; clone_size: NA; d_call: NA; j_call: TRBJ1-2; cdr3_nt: TGTGCCAGCAGCGCCGGGACAACTAATAGCCCCCAAGGCTACACCTTC; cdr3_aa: CASSAGTTNSPQGYTF
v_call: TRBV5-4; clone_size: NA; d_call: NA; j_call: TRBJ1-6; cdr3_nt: TGTGCCAGCAGCTTGGGCCAGTATAATTCACCCCTCCACTTT; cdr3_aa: CASSLGQYNSPLHF
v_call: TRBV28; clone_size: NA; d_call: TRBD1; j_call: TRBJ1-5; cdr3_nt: TGTGCCAGCAGATATCAGACAGGGGGGATTGGCAATCAGCCCCAGCATTTT; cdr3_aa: CASRYQTGGIGNQPQHF
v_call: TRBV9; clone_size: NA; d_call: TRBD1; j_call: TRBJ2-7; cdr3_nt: TGTGCCAGCAGCCAGGGACAGGGGACCTCCTACGAGCAGTACTTC; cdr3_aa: CASSQGQGTSYEQYF
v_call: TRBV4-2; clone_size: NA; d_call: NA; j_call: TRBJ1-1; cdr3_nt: TGTGCCAGCAGCCAAGAGGCAGGGGAGGTCACTGAAGCTTTCTTT; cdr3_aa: CASSQEAGEVTEAFF
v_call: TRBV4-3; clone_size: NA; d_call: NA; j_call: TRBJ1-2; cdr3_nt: TGCGCCAGCAGCCAAGACGGGGAGCTTACCTATGGCTACACCTTC; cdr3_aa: CASSQDGELTYGYTF
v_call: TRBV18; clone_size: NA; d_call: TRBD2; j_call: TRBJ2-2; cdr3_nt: TGTGCCAGCTCACCGACTCGAGGAATAGCGGGGGGGAACACCGGGGAGCTGTTTTTT; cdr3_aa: CASSPTRGIAGGNTGELFF
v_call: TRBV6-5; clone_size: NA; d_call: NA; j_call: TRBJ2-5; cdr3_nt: TGTGCCAGCAGCCGGACGCATGACTTTCTGGAGACCCAGTACTTC; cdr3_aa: CASSRTHDFLETQYF
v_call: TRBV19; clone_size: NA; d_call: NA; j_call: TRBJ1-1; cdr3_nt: TGTGCCAGCCGTAAAGTTTCAGTCCCTTTGAACACTGAAGCTTTCTTT; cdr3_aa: CASRKVSVPLNTEAFF
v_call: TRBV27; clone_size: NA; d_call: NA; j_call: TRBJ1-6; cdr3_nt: TGTGCCAGCAGTTTAGTGGGTGTTGGGAATTCACCCCTCCACTTT; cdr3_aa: CASSLVGVGNSPLHF
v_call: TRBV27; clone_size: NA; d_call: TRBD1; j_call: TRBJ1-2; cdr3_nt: TGTGCCAGCAGTTTGACAGGGGGCTATGGCTACACCTTC; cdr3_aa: CASSLTGGYGYTF
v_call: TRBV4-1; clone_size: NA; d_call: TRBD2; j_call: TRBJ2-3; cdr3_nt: TGCGCCAGCAGCCACGGGACTAGCGGTTCGCGCACAGATACGCAGTATTTT; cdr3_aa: CASSHGTSGSRTDTQYF
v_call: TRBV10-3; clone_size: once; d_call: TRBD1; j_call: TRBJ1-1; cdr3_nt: TGTGCCATCAGTACCCATGACAGGGGAGAAACTGAAGCTTTCTTT; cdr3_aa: CAISTHDRGETEAFF
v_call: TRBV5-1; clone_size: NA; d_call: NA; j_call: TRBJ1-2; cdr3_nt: TGCGCCAGCAGCCCACAGGGATCAGGTGGCTACACCTTC; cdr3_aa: CASSPQGSGGYTF
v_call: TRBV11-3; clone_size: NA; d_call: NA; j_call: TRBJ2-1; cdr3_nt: TGTGCCAGCAGCGCCCGAGGGCTCTCCTACAATGAGCAGTTCTTC; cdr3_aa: CASSARGLSYNEQFF
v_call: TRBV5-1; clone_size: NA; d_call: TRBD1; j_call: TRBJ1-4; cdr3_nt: TGCGCCAGCAGCCTCGGACAGGGTGATGAAAAACTGTTTTTT; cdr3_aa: CASSLGQGDEKLFF
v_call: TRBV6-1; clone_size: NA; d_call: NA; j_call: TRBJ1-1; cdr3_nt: TGTGCCAGCAGTGAACCTTCGCTCGGGGTCTCGGGGAAAGCTTTCTTT; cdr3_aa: CASSEPSLGVSGKAFF
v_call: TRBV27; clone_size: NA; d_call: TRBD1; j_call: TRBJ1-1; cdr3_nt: TGTGCCAGCAGTACCGGGACAGGGTTTACTGAAGCTTTCTTT; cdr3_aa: CASSTGTGFTEAFF
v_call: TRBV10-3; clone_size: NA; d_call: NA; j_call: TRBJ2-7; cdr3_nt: TGTGCCATCAGTGAAAGAGGGGAGAACGAGCAGTACTTC; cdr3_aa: CAISERGENEQYF
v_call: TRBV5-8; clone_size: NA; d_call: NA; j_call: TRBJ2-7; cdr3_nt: TGTGCCAGCACCGAATCCCAGGGTATTGGGTACTTC; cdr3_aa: CASTESQGIGYF
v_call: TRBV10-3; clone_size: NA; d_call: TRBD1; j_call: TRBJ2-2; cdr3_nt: TGTGCCATCAGAGAGAGACAGGGGGCGGGAACCGGGGAGCTGTTTTTT; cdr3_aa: CAIRERQGAGTGELFF
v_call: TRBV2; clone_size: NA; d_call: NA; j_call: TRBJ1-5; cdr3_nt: TGTGCCAGCACCCCAGGGGAGATTCAGCCCCAGCATTTT; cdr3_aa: CASTPGEIQPQHF
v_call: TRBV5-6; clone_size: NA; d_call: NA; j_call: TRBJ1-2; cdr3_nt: TGTGCCAGCAGCTTGGAATCAGGAGTACTTCTCTATGGCTACACCTTC; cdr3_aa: CASSLESGVLLYGYTF
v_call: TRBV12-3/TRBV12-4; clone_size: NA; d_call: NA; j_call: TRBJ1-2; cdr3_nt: TGTGCCAGCAGAACGACGAGTCGGGATGGCTACACCTTC; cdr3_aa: CASRTTSRDGYTF
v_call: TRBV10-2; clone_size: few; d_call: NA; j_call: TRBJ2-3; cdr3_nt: TGCGCCAGCAGCAGACAGGGCACAGATACGCAGTATTTT; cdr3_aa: CASSRQGTDTQYF
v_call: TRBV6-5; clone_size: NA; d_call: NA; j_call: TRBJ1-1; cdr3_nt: TGTGCCAGCAGTTACGGGCAGGGGAACACTGAAGCTTTCTTT; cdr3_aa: CASSYGQGNTEAFF
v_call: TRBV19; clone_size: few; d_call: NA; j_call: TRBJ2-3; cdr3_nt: TGTGCCAGTAGCTCGGGGGCACCCGGCACAGATACGCAGTATTTT; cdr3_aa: CASSSGAPGTDTQYF